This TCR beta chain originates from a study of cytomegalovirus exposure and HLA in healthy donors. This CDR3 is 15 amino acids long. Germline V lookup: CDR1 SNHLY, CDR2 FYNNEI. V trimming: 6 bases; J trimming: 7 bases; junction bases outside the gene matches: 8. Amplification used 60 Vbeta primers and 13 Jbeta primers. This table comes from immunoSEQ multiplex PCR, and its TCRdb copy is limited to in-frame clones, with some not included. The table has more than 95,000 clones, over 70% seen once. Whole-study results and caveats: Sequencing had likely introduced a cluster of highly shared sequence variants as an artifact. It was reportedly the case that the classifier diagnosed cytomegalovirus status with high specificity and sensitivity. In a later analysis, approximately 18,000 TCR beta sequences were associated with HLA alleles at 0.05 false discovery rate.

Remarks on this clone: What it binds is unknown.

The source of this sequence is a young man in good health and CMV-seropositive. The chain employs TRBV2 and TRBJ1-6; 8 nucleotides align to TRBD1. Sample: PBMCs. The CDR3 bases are TGTGCCAGCAGAGCGGACAGGGCTAAGAATTCACCCCTCCACTTT. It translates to CASRADRAKNSPLHF.